A selection of T cell receptor beta chains follows, all from one sample in a study of OX40 agonist ivuxolimab in advanced cancers. Assay used: immunoSEQ multiplex PCR; TCRdb lists only in-frame clones, some missing. This repertoire shows more than 55,000 clones, around nine tenths found once; its top ten account for 0.61%. The sample here was CD4+ or CD8+ T cells sorted from blood, taken in a trial of the OX40 agonist ivuxolimab. These receptors were collected from an adult with an advanced solid tumor such as melanoma, head and neck, liver or kidney cancer. Both conserved end residues are part of each CDR3. Each record gives: V gene, J gene, D gene, clone size, CDR3 length, CDR3 protein, CDR3 DNA. A D gene is named only where the DNA matches it firmly. For some rows the clone size is stated as once, few or many, or as a class when expanded; others skip it.

TRBV19	TRBJ1-5	TRBD1	few	20	CASSEQGGQEGPPSNQPQHF	TGTGCCAGTAGTGAACAGGGGGGTCAGGAAGGCCCCCCTAGCAATCAGCCCCAGCATTTT
TRBV4-2	TRBJ2-1	TRBD2	-	15	CASSLRLAEDNEQFF	TGTGCCAGCAGCCTCCGACTAGCGGAGGACAATGAGCAGTTCTTC
TRBV11-3	TRBJ2-1	-	-	12	CASSSTGGEQFF	TGTGCCAGCAGCTCCACTGGCGGAGAGCAGTTCTTC
TRBV18	TRBJ1-1	-	few	13	CASSPQGNTEAFF	TGTGCCAGCTCACCACAAGGGAACACTGAAGCTTTCTTT
TRBV30	TRBJ2-1	-	-	12	CAWGRDTNEQFF	TGTGCCTGGGGCCGGGACACCAATGAGCAGTTCTTC
TRBV30	TRBJ1-5	-	-	13	CAWSVQSNQPQHF	TGTGCCTGGAGTGTACAGAGCAATCAGCCCCAGCATTTT
TRBV7-9	TRBJ2-6	-	-	15	CASSLSGTGANVLTF	TGTGCCAGCAGCTTATCAGGGACCGGGGCCAACGTCCTGACTTTC
TRBV6-5	TRBJ2-7	TRBD2	-	15	CASSSRTSGVYEQYF	TGTGCCAGCAGTTCCCGGACTAGCGGGGTATACGAGCAGTACTTC
TRBV4-1	TRBJ2-3	TRBD2	-	15	CASSHEAGGTDTQYF	TGCGCCAGCAGCCATGAGGCGGGAGGCACAGATACGCAGTATTTT
TRBV11-3	TRBJ2-4	-	-	13	CASSFGSKNIQYF	TGTGCCAGCAGCTTTGGGTCCAAAAACATTCAGTACTTC
TRBV11-3	TRBJ2-5	-	-	12	CASSEWGGTQYF	TGTGCCAGCAGCGAATGGGGCGGGACCCAGTACTTC
TRBV11-2	TRBJ2-1	-	-	13	CASSIQSYNEQFF	TGTGCCAGCAGCATACAATCCTACAATGAGCAGTTCTTC
TRBV7-3	TRBJ1-1	-	-	14	CASSPGGGVTEAFF	TGTGCCAGCAGCCCAGGCGGAGGGGTGACTGAAGCTTTCTTT
TRBV6-5	TRBJ1-6	-	-	14	CASSYRPDNSPLHF	TGTGCCAGCAGTTACAGGCCAGATAATTCACCCCTCCACTTT
TRBV6-5	TRBJ2-5	-	-	15	CASSYSSQARGTQYF	TGTGCCAGCAGTTACTCGAGTCAGGCCCGAGGGACCCAGTACTTC
TRBV4-2	TRBJ1-5	-	few	15	CASSQDFPVYQPQHF	TGTGCCAGCAGCCAAGATTTTCCAGTGTATCAGCCCCAGCATTTT
TRBV7-8	TRBJ2-1	TRBD2	once	17	CASSLVLLAGTYNEQFF	TGTGCCAGCAGCTTAGTTTTACTAGCGGGAACCTACAATGAGCAGTTCTTC
TRBV27	TRBJ2-7	TRBD1	-	14	CASSLSPRGYEQYF	TGTGCCAGCAGTTTATCCCCCAGGGGGTACGAGCAGTACTTC
TRBV28	TRBJ2-2	TRBD1	-	15	CASSSGQGTAGELFF	TGTGCCAGCAGTTCTGGACAGGGTACCGCCGGGGAGCTGTTTTTT
TRBV5-4	TRBJ2-2	TRBD2	few	15	CASSLGGRAAGELFF	TGTGCCAGCAGCTTGGGAGGGAGGGCCGCCGGGGAGCTGTTTTTT
TRBV5-4	TRBJ2-5	-	-	16	CASSSGGSWERETQYF	TGTGCCAGCAGCTCCGGCGGGTCCTGGGAGAGGGAGACCCAGTACTTC
TRBV30	TRBJ1-6	-	-	12	CAWEGGNSPLHF	TGTGCCTGGGAGGGGGGGAATTCACCCCTCCACTTT
TRBV6-4	TRBJ2-7	TRBD2	-	15	CASPERASGPYEQYF	TGTGCCAGCCCTGAGCGGGCTAGCGGGCCCTACGAGCAGTACTTC
TRBV7-9	TRBJ2-1	TRBD2	-	19	CASSLKGGLAGVKGNEQFF	TGTGCCAGCAGCTTAAAGGGAGGATTAGCGGGAGTTAAGGGCAATGAGCAGTTCTTC
TRBV19	TRBJ2-7	-	once	13	CASSMGGRYEQYF	TGTGCCAGTAGTATGGGGGGTCGGTACGAGCAGTACTTC
TRBV27	TRBJ2-5	TRBD2	-	16	CASSYRLAGKGETQYF	TGTGCCAGCAGTTACCGACTAGCGGGGAAAGGAGAGACCCAGTACTTC
TRBV7-9	TRBJ1-3	TRBD1	-	18	CASSFPGQGAFSGNTIYF	TGTGCCAGCAGCTTTCCGGGACAGGGGGCCTTCTCTGGAAACACCATATATTTT
TRBV4-2	TRBJ1-2	TRBD1	-	15	CASSQVDRANYGYTF	TGTGCCAGCAGCCAAGTCGACAGGGCTAACTATGGCTACACCTTC
TRBV30	TRBJ2-1	-	-	14	CAPEGDFLRNEQFF	TGTGCCCCAGAGGGGGACTTCCTAAGGAATGAGCAGTTCTTC
TRBV12-5	TRBJ2-1	TRBD2	-	19	CASGLVRLAGGATYNEQFF	TGTGCTAGTGGTTTGGTACGACTAGCGGGAGGGGCGACCTACAATGAGCAGTTCTTC
TRBV2	TRBJ2-2	-	-	14	CASSVSRDTGELFF	TGTGCCAGCAGTGTATCGCGGGACACCGGGGAGCTGTTTTTT
TRBV7-6	TRBJ2-1	TRBD2	-	15	CASSLLAGGPDEQFF	TGTGCCAGCAGCTTGCTAGCGGGAGGGCCGGATGAGCAGTTCTTC
TRBV30	TRBJ2-1	-	once	14	CAWSVQGRYNEQFF	TGTGCCTGGAGTGTGCAGGGGCGCTACAATGAGCAGTTCTTC
TRBV21-1	TRBJ1-5	-	-	15	CASSNPGQGSQPQHF	TGTGCCAGCAGCAACCCGGGACAGGGGTCTCAGCCCCAGCATTTT
TRBV27	TRBJ2-2	-	-	13	CASSRPLTGELFF	TGTGCCAGCAGTAGGCCTTTGACCGGGGAGCTGTTTTTT
TRBV30	TRBJ2-1	-	once	15	CAWSVSGSRYNEQFF	TGTGCCTGGAGTGTGTCAGGGAGTCGGTACAATGAGCAGTTCTTC
TRBV14	TRBJ2-3	-	-	12	CASSQGRGTQYF	TGTGCCAGCAGCCAAGGCCGGGGAACGCAGTATTTT
TRBV30	TRBJ1-3	-	-	13	CAWSRDTRNTIYF	TGTGCCTGGAGCCGGGACACCCGGAACACCATATATTTT
TRBV11-2	TRBJ1-2	TRBD1	-	13	CASSFGTGGFYTF	TGTGCCAGCAGCTTTGGGACAGGGGGATTCTACACCTTC
TRBV18	TRBJ2-7	-	-	11	CASSPGDEQYF	TGTGCCAGCTCACCCGGGGACGAGCAGTACTTC
TRBV14	TRBJ1-5	-	-	13	CASSLVLDKPQHF	TGTGCCAGCAGCCTTGTCCTGGACAAGCCCCAGCATTTT
TRBV7-9	TRBJ2-7	-	-	14	CASSLKQSSYEQYF	TGTGCCAGCAGCTTGAAGCAGAGCTCCTACGAGCAGTACTTC
TRBV6-1	TRBJ1-4	-	-	10	CASKNEKLFF	TGTGCCAGCAAAAATGAAAAACTGTTTTTT
TRBV28	TRBJ1-5	-	-	15	CASGARGLSNQPQHF	TGTGCCAGCGGCGCTAGGGGCTTAAGCAATCAGCCCCAGCATTTT
TRBV5-1	TRBJ2-3	-	-	13	CASSLSTGDTQYF	TGCGCCAGCAGCTTATCTACCGGGGATACGCAGTATTTT
TRBV18	TRBJ2-7	TRBD1	-	15	CASSPPGQVAYEQYF	TGTGCCAGCTCACCACCGGGACAGGTAGCCTACGAGCAGTACTTC
TRBV6-4	TRBJ2-1	-	-	15	CASSLGQRDYNEQFF	TGTGCCAGCAGTCTTGGACAGAGAGATTACAATGAGCAGTTCTTC
TRBV5-8	TRBJ1-2	-	-	15	CASSYDSGVWYGYTF	TGTGCCAGCAGTTACGACAGCGGGGTTTGGTATGGCTACACCTTC
TRBV5-1	TRBJ2-7	-	-	15	CASSQGTASSYEQYF	TGCGCCAGCAGCCAAGGGACGGCTAGCTCCTACGAGCAGTACTTC
TRBV19	TRBJ2-2	TRBD2	-	14	CASSTFSGTGELFF	TGTGCCAGTAGTACTTTTAGCGGGACCGGGGAGCTGTTTTTT
TRBV4-2	TRBJ2-3	TRBD2	few	17	CASSQATSGRFGDTQYF	TGTGCCAGCAGCCAGGCGACTAGCGGGAGGTTTGGAGATACGCAGTATTTT